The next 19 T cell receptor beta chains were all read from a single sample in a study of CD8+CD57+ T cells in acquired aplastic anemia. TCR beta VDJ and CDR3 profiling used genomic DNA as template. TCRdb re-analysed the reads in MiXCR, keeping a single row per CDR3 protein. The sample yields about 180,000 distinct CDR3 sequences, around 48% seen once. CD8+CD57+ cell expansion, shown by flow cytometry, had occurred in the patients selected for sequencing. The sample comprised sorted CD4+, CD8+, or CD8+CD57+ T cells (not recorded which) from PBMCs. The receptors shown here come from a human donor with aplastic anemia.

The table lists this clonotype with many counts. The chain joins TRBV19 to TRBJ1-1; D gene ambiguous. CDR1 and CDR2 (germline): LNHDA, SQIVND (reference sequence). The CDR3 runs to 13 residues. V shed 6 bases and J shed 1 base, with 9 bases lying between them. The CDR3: CASRQSQNTEAFF. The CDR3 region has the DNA TGTGCCAGTAGACAGAGTCAGAACACTGAAGCTTTCTTT.

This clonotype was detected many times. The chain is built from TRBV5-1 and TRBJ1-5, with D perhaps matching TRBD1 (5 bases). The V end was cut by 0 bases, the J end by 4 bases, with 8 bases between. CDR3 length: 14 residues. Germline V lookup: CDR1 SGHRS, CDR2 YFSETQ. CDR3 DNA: TGCGCCAGCAGCTTGGGGGGGGGGAATCAGCCCCAGCATTTT. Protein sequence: CASSLGGGNQPQHF.

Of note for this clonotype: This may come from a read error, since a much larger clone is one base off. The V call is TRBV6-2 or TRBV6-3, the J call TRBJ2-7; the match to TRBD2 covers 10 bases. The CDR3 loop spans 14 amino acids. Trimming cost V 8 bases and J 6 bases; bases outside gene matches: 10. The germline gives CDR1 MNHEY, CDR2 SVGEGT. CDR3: CASGQPGLATEQYF. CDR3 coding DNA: TGTGCCAGCGGTCAACCGGGACTAGCGACCGAGCAGTACTTC.

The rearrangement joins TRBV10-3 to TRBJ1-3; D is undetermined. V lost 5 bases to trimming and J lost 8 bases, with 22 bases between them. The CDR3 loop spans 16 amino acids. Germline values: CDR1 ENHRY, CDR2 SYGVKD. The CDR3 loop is CAISFSPDQNRDTIYF. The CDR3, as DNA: TGTGCCATCAGTTTTTCCCCGGACCAAAATAGGGACACCATATATTTT.

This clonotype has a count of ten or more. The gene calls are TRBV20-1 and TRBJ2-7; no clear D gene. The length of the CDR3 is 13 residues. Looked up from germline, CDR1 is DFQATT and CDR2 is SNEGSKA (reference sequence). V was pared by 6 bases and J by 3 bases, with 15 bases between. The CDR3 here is CSARSGQIYEQYF. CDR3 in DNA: TGCAGTGCCCGGAGTGGGCAGATCTACGAGCAGTACTTC.

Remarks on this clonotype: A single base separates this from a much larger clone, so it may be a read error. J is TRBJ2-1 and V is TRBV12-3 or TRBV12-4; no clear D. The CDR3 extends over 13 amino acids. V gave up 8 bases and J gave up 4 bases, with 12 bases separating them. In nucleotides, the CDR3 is TGTGCCAGCGGGTCGACAAAGTACAATGAGCAGTTCTTC. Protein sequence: CASGSTKYNEQFF.

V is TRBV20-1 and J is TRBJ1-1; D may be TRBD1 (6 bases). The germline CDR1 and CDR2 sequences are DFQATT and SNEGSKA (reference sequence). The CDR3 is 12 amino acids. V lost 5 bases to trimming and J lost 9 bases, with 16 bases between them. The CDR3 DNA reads TGCAGTGCTCCTCGAGGGGGGAAGAAAGCTTTCTTT. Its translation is CSAPRGGKKAFF.

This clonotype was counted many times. The CDR3 bases are TGTGCCACCACCCCGGACTACATATCAGGCTACACCTTC. It yields the protein CATTPDYISGYTF. This chain uses TRBV15 with TRBJ1-2; D gene unclear. CDR3 length: 13 amino acids. The V end was cut by 7 bases, the J end by 8 bases, with 17 bases between. Germline V CDR1 and CDR2: LNHNV, YYDKDF (reference sequence).

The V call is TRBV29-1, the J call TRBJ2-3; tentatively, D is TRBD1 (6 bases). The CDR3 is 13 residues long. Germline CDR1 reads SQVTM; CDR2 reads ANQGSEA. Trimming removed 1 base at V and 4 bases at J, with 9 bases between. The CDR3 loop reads CSVEGGGADTQYF. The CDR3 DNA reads TGCAGCGTTGAAGGAGGGGGTGCAGATACGCAGTATTTT.

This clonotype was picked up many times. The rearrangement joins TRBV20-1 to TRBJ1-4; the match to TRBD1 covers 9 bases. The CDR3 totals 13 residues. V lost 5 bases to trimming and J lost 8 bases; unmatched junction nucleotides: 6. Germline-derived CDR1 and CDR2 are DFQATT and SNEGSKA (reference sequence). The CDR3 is CSAGDRAYEKLFF. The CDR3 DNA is TGCAGTGCTGGGGACAGGGCTTACGAAAAACTGTTTTTT.

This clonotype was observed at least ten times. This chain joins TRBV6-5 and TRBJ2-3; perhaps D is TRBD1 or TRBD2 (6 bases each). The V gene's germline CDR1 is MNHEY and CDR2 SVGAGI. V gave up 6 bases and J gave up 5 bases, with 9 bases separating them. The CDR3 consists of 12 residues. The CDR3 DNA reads TGTGCCAGCAGAAGGGGGGTAGATACGCAGTATTTT. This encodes CASRRGVDTQYF.

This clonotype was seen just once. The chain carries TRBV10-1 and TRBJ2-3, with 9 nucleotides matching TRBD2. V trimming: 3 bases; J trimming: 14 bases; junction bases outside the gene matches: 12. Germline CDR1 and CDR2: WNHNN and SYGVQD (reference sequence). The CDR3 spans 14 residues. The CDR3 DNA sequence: TGCGCCAGCAGTGAAGGGACTAGCCCATCTCTCTGGTATTTT. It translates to CASSEGTSPSLWYF.

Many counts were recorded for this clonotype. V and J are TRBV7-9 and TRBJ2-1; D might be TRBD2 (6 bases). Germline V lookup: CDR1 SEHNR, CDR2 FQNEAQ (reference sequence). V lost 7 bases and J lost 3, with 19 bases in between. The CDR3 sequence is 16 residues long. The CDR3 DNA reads TGTGCCAGCACCAATGCGGGGTTCTCGCTCTACAATGAGCAGTTCTTC. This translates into CASTNAGFSLYNEQFF.

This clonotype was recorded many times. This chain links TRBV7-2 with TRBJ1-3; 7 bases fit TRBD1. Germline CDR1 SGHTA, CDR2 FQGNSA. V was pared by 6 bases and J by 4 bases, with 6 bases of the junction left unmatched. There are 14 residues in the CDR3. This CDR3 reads CASRTTGSGNTIYF. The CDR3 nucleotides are TGTGCCAGCAGAACGACAGGGTCAGGAAACACCATATATTTT.

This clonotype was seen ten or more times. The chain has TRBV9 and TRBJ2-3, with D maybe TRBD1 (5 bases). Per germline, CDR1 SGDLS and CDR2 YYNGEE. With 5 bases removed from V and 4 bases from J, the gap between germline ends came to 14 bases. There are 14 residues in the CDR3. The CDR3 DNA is TGTGCCAGCAGGGACCAAACAGGAGCAGATACGCAGTATTTT. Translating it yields CASRDQTGADTQYF.

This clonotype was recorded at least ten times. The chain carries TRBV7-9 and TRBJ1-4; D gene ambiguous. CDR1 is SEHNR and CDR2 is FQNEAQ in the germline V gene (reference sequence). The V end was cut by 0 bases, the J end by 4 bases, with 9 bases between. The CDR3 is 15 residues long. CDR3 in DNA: TGTGCCAGCAGCTTAGCGCTCGGCAGTAATGAAAAACTGTTTTTT. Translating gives CASSLALGSNEKLFF.

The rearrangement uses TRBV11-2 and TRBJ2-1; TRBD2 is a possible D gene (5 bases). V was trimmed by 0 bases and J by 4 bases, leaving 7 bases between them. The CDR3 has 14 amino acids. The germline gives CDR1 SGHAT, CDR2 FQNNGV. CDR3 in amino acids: CASSLEDLYNEQFF. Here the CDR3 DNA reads TGTGCCAGCAGCTTAGAGGACTTATACAATGAGCAGTTCTTC.

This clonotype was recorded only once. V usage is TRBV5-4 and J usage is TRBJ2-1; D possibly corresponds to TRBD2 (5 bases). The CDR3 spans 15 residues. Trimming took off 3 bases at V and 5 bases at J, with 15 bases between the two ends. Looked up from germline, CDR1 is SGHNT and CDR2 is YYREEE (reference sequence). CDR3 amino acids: CASSSTSGSNNEQFF. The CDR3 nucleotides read TGTGCCAGCAGCTCCACTAGTGGGTCTAACAATGAGCAGTTCTTC.

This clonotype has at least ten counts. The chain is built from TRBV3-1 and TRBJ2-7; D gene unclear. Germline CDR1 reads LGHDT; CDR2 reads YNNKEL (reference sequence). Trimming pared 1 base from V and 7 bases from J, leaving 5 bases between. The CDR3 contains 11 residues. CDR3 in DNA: TGTGCCAGCAGCCAAGGAATGGAGCAGTACTTC. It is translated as CASSQGMEQYF.